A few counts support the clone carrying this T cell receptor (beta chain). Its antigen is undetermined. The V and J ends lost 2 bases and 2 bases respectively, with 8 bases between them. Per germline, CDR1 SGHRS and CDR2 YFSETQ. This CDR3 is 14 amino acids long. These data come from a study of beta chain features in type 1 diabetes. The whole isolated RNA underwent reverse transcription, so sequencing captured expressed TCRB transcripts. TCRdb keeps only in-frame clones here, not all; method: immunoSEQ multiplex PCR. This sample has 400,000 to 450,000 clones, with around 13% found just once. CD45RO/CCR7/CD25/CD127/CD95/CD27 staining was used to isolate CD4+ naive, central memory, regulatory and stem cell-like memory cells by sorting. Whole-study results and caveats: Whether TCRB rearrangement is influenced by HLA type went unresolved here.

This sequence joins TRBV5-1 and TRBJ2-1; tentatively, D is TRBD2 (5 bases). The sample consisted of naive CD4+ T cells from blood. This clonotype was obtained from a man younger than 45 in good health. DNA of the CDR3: TGCGCCAGCAGCTTTAGCGACGCCTACAATGAGCAGTTCTTC. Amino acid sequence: CASSFSDAYNEQFF.